This T cell receptor (beta chain) was sequenced during a study of cytomegalovirus exposure and HLA in healthy donors. Researchers ran the PCR with 60 Vbeta and 13 Jbeta primers. Original handling: Roughly 11 million shared chains were among around 80 million unique TCR beta chains counted in a later analysis. Clones were read by immunoSEQ multiplex PCR, and TCRdb kept only the in-frame ones, dropping some. The V and J calls and clone size were taken over from that table, and D and trimming were inferred from the DNA. The table lists hundreds of thousands of clones, around 73% of them singletons. The CDR3 runs to 16 residues. The germline V gene has CDR1 SGHNT and CDR2 YYREEE (reference sequence). Trimming shortened V by 2 bases and J by 3 bases, and 18 bases separated the two germline ends.

The rearrangement uses TRBV5-4 and TRBJ2-7; D perhaps matches TRBD1 (6 bases). The sequenced sample consisted of PBMCs. This receptor was taken from a male donor in good health and CMV-seronegative. This CDR3 reads CASSFRQQGGVYEQYF. CDR3 coding DNA: TGTGCCAGCAGCTTCAGACAGCAAGGGGGAGTCTACGAGCAGTACTTC.